These 14 T cell receptor beta chains share one sample of origin, sequenced in a study of technical replicates of blood from several donors. Using immunoSEQ multiplex PCR, the repertoire was profiled, and TCRdb retains in-frame clones only, with some absent. In the table there are approximately 87,000 clones, approximately 95% of which are singletons. The specimen was T cells isolated from PBMCs. These receptors were collected from a human donor in good health.

The CDR3 spells CASSVGTSVFDEQFF. The DNA for the CDR3 is TGTGCCAGCAGTGTTGGGACTAGCGTTTTCGATGAGCAGTTCTTC. The chain employs TRBV6-4 and TRBJ2-1, with 10 bases aligning to TRBD2. This CDR3 is built from 15 residues. The V gene's germline CDR1 is MRHNA and CDR2 SNTAGT. Germline trimming cut 4 bases from V and 8 bases from J; bases unmatched to any gene: 8.

This clone has a single count. The chain is built from TRBV6-4 and TRBJ2-2; D may be TRBD2 (6 bases). The CDR3 is made up of 13 amino acids. The germline V gene has CDR1 MRHNA and CDR2 SNTAGT. V was pared by 3 bases and J by 6 bases, with 8 bases between. CDR3 sequence reads: CASSEWGAGELFF. DNA for the CDR3: TGTGCCAGCAGTGAATGGGGGGCCGGGGAGCTGTTTTTT.

This rearrangement joins TRBV4-1 to TRBJ1-2; TRBD1 matches 7 bases. The V gene's germline CDR1 is MGHRA and CDR2 YSYEKL. The CDR3 contains 17 residues. After removal of 4 bases from V and 4 bases from J, the junction contained 15 bases not matched to a gene. The chain's CDR3 is CASSRDSSTGLSYGYTF. CDR3 in DNA: TGCGCCAGCAGCCGCGATAGTTCGACAGGGTTAAGCTATGGCTACACCTTC.

This chain links TRBV30 with TRBJ1-5, with D perhaps TRBD1 (5 bases). Trimming removed 2 bases from V and 5 bases from J, with 13 bases in between. CDR1 GTSNPN and CDR2 SVGIG come from the germline V gene (reference sequence). This CDR3 region has 14 residues. Here the CDR3 reads CAWSFGGGHQPQHF. For the CDR3, the DNA is TGTGCCTGGAGTTTCGGGGGGGGACATCAGCCCCAGCATTTT.

The chain carries TRBV6-6 and TRBJ1-1; 8 bases fit TRBD1. Unmatched junction bases numbered 6, after V lost 4 bases and J lost 5 bases. Germline CDR1 and CDR2: MNHNY and SVGAGI (reference sequence). The CDR3 loop spans 14 amino acids. Written as DNA, the CDR3 is TGTGCCAGCAGTTTACAGGGGGGGAGGACTGAAGCTTTCTTT. It translates to CASSLQGGRTEAFF.

The CDR3 sequence is CAWMGQAYNEQFF. CDR3 sequence (DNA): TGTGCCTGGATGGGACAGGCCTACAATGAGCAGTTCTTC. This sequence joins TRBV30 and TRBJ2-1; TRBD1 aligns across 8 bases. Losses at the gene ends were 4 bases for V and 2 bases for J; bases not matched to a gene: 1. CDR1 and CDR2 from the germline V gene are GTSNPN and SVGIG (reference sequence). The CDR3 is 13 amino acids.

This sequence joins TRBV11-2 and TRBJ2-2; 12 nucleotides agree with TRBD2. V shed 5 bases, J shed 2 bases, and the junction held 3 bases outside the gene matches. Germline V gives CDR1 SGHAT, CDR2 FQNNGV. The CDR3 consists of 16 residues. The CDR3 protein is CASSRLAGVNTGELFF. CDR3 DNA: TGTGCCAGCAGCCGACTAGCGGGGGTTAACACCGGGGAGCTGTTTTTT.

This chain joins TRBV28 and TRBJ2-7; tentatively, D is TRBD1 (6 bases). V lost 7 bases, J lost 6 bases, and 10 bases lay in between. The CDR3 runs to 11 residues. Looked up from germline, CDR1 is MDHEN and CDR2 is SYDVKM. The DNA of the CDR3 is TGTGCCAGCATCCTAGGGGGCGAGCAGTACTTC. Translated, it gives CASILGGEQYF.

The rearrangement uses TRBV11-2 and TRBJ1-4, with D uncertain. Germline V lookup: CDR1 SGHAT, CDR2 FQNNGV. The CDR3 sequence is 14 residues long. V lost 2 bases, J lost 0 bases, and 4 bases lay in between. In DNA form, the CDR3 reads TGTGCCAGCAGCTTAAGCGCAACTAATGAAAAACTGTTTTTT. This gives the protein CASSLSATNEKLFF.

This clone occurred once. The chain carries TRBV6-4 and TRBJ1-3; D call uncertain. This CDR3 contains 14 residues. V gave up 0 bases and J gave up 0 bases, with 3 bases separating them. Germline V gene sequence: CDR1 MRHNA, CDR2 SNTAGT. The CDR3 coding sequence is TGTGCCAGCAGTGACTCGAGCTCTGGAAACACCATATATTTT. This codes for CASSDSSSGNTIYF.

The CDR3 sequence is CASSHPLAPGELFF. The CDR3 DNA is TGTGCCAGCAGCCATCCCCTAGCGCCCGGGGAGCTGTTTTTT. The chain recombines TRBV4-2 with TRBJ2-2, with a possible D match to TRBD2 (6 bases). Germline CDR1 is LGHNA and CDR2 is YNFKEQ. The length of the CDR3 is 14 residues. V was shortened by 3 bases and J by 6 bases, with 11 bases between the two germline ends.

This chain uses TRBV5-5 with TRBJ2-7, with D hard to call. CDR1 and CDR2 (germline): SGHKS, YYEKEE (reference sequence). Trimming removed 1 base at V and 3 bases at J, with 5 bases between. This CDR3 region has 12 residues. The DNA of the CDR3 is TGTGCCAGCAGCTTGAGAGTCTACGAGCAGTACTTC. Protein product: CASSLRVYEQYF. Looking up the rest from reference TRBV5-5 and TRBJ2-7 gives the full variable domain: DAGVTQSPTHLIKTRGQQVTLRCSPISGHKSVSWYQQVLGQGPQFIFQYYEKEERGRGNFPDRFSARQFPNYSSELNVNALLLGDSALYLCASSLRVYEQYFGPGTRLTVT.

J is TRBJ2-7 and V is TRBV19; the match to TRBD1 covers 10 bases. The CDR3 is made up of 16 amino acids. J gave up 0 bases and V 5 bases, and 7 bases lay outside the gene matches. The V gene's germline CDR1 is LNHDA and CDR2 SQIVND (reference sequence). The CDR3, as DNA: TGTGCCAGTAGTCGCTACGGGACAGGGGCCTCCTACGAGCAGTACTTC. Protein sequence: CASSRYGTGASYEQYF.

CDR3 loop: CASSLKQNTEAFF. In nucleotides, the CDR3 is TGTGCCAGCAGTTTAAAGCAGAACACTGAAGCTTTCTTT. The chain has TRBV27 and TRBJ1-1; D unresolved. Trimming left V 2 bases short and J 1 base short, with 5 bases between. The germline CDR1 and CDR2 sequences are MNHEY and SMNVEV (reference sequence). The length of the CDR3 is 13 residues.